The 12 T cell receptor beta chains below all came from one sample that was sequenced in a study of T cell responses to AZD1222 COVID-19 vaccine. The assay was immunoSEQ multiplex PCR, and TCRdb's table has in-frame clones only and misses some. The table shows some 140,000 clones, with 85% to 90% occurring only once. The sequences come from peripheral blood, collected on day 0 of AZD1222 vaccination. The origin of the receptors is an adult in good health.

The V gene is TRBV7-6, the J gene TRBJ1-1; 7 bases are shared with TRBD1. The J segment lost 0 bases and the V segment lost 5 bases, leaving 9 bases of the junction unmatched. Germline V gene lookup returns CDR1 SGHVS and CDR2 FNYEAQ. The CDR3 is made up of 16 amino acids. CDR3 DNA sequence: TGTGCCAGCAGCCGCATCGACAGGGCCTTGAACACTGAAGCTTTCTTT. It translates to CASSRIDRALNTEAFF.

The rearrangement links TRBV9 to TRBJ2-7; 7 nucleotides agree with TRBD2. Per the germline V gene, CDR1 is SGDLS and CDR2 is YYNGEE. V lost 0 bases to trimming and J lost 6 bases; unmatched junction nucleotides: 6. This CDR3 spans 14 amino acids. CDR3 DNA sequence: TGTGCCAGCAGCGTAGTCGGCGGGGGTAGCGAGCAGTACTTC. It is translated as CASSVVGGGSEQYF.

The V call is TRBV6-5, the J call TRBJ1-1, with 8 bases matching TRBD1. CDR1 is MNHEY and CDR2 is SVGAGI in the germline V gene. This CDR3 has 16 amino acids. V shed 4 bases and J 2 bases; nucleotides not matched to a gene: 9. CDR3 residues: CASSLTGDGRNTEAFF. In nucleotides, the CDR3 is TGTGCCAGCAGTTTGACAGGGGACGGTCGTAACACTGAAGCTTTCTTT.

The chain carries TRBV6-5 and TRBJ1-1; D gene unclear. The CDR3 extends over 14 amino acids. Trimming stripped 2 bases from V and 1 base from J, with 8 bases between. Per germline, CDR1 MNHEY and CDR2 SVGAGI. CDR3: CASSYGRTNTEAFF. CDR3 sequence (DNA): TGTGCCAGCAGTTACGGACGGACGAACACTGAAGCTTTCTTT.

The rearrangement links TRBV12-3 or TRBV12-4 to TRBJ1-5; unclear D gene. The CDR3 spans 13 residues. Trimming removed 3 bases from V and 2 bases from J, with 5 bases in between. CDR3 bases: TGTGCCAGCAGTTTCGATGGCAATCAGCCCCAGCATTTT. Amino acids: CASSFDGNQPQHF.

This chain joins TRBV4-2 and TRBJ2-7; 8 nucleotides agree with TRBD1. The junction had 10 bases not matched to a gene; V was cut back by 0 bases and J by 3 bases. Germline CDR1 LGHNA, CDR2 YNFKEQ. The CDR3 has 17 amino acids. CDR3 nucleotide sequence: TGTGCCAGCAGCCAAGACATTCCCGGGACAGGCCACTACGAGCAGTACTTC. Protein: CASSQDIPGTGHYEQYF.

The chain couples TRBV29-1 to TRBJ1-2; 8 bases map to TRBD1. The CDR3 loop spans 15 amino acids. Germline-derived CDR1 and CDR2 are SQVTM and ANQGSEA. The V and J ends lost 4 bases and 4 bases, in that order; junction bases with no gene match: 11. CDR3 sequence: CSVAGGGGLGYGYTF. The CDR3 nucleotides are TGCAGCGTTGCAGGGGGCGGAGGCCTGGGCTATGGCTACACCTTC.

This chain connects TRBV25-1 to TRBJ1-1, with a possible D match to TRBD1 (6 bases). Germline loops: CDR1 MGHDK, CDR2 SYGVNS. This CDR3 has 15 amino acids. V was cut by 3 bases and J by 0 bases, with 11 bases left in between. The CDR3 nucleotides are TGTGCCAGCAGTGACCCCGGGACACTGAACACTGAAGCTTTCTTT. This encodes CASSDPGTLNTEAFF. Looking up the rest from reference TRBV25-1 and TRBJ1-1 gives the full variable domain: EADIYQTPRYLVIGTGKKITLECSQTMGHDKMYWYQQDPGMELHLIHYSYGVNSTEKGDLSSESTVSRIRTEHFPLTLESARPSHTSQYLCASSDPGTLNTEAFFGQGTRLTVV.

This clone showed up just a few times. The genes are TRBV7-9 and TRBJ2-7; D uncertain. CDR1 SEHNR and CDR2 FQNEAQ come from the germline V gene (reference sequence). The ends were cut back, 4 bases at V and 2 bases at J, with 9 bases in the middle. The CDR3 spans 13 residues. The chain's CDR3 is CASSSQQPYEQYF. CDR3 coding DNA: TGTGCCAGCAGCTCGCAGCAGCCCTACGAGCAGTACTTC. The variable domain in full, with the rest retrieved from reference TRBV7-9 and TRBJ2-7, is DTGVSQNPRHKITKRGQNVTFRCDPISEHNRLYWYRQTLGQGPEFLTYFQNEAQLEKSRLLSDRFSAERPKGSFSTLEIQRTEQGDSAMYLCASSSQQPYEQYFGPGTRLTVT.

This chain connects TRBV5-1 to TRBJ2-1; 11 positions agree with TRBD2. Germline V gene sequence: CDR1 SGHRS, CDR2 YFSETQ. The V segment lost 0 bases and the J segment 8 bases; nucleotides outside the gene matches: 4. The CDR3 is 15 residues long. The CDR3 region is CASSLELAGVDEQFF. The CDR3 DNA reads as TGCGCCAGCAGCTTGGAACTAGCGGGAGTTGATGAGCAGTTCTTC.

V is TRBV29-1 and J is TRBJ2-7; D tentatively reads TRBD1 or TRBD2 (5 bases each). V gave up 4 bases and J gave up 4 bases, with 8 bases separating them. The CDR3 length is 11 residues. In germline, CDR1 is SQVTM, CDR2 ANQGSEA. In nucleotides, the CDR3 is TGCAGCGTTGCTGGGACGTACGAGCAGTACTTC. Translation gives CSVAGTYEQYF.

The CDR3 reads CASSSEAGPPYNEQFF. In DNA, the CDR3 is TGTGCCAGCAGCTCAGAGGCGGGCCCACCCTACAATGAGCAGTTCTTC. The chain links TRBV11-3 to TRBJ2-1, with a tentative D call TRBD2 (5 bases). Germline V gene data show CDR1 as SGHNT and CDR2 as YENEEA. V shed 4 bases and J shed 2 bases, with 15 bases lying between them. The CDR3 contains 16 residues.